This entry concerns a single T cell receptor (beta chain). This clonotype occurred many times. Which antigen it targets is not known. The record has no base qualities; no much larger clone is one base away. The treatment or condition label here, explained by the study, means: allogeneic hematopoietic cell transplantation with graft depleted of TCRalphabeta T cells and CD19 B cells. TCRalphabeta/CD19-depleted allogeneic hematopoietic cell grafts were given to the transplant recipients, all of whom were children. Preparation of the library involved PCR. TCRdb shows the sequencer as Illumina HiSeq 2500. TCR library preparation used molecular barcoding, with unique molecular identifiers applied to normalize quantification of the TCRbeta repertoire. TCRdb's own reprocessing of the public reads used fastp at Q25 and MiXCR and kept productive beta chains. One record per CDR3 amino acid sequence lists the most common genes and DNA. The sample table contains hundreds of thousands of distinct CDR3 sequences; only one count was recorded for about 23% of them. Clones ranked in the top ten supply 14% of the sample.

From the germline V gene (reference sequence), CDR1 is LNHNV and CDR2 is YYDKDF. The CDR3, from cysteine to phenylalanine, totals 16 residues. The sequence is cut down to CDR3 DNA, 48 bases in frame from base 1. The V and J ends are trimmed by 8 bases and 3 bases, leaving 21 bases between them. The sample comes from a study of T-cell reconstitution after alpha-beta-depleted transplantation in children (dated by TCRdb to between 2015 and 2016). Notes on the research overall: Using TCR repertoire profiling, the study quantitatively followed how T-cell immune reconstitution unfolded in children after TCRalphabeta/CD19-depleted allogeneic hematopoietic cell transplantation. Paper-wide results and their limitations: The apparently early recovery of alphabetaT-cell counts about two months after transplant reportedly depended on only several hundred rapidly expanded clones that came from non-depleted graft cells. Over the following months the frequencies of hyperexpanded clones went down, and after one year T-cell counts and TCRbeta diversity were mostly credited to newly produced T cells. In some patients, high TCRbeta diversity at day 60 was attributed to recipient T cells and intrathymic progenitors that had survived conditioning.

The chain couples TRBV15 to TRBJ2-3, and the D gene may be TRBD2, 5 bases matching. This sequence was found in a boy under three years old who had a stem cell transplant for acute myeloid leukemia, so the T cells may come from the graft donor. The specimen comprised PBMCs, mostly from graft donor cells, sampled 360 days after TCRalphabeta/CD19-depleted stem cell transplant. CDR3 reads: CATVRRSLDATDTQYF. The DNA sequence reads TGTGCCACCGTACGGAGGAGCCTTGACGCGACAGATACGCAGTATTTT.